Shown below are 7 T cell receptor beta chains from a single sample sequenced in a study of shared clonotypes between healthy human individuals. TCRdb keeps only in-frame clones here, not all; method: immunoSEQ multiplex PCR. The sample carries some 2,100,000 clones, approximately 96% recorded once. Sequenced input: naive CD4+ T cells sorted from blood. Stated subset: CD45RA+ positively selected. All receptors derive from a man between 18 and 35 years old in good health.

The chain is built from TRBV18 and TRBJ2-7; TRBD2 might be the D (6 bases). Per the germline V gene, CDR1 is KGHSH and CDR2 is LQKENI. V was shortened by 6 bases and J by 1 base, with 16 bases between the two germline ends. The CDR3 sequence is 15 residues long. CDR3 nucleotide sequence: TGTGCCAGCTCCCCGGTCGTAGGAGGGTCCTACGAGCAGTACTTC. Amino acid sequence: CASSPVVGGSYEQYF.

The chain uses TRBV5-1 and TRBJ2-2, with D possibly being TRBD2 (5 bases). Trimming shortened V by 0 bases and J by 0 bases, and 15 bases separated the two germline ends. Germline V CDR1 and CDR2: SGHRS, YFSETQ. The CDR3 covers 18 residues. CDR3 residues: CASSLGSSGLANTGELFF. The CDR3 DNA sequence: TGCGCCAGCAGCTTGGGGTCCAGCGGCCTAGCGAACACCGGGGAGCTGTTTTTT.

A note on this clone: Within the sample, other DNA sequences also encode this same CDR3. The CDR3 DNA reads TGTGCCAGCAGCGTAGATTTAAATCAGCCCCAGCATTTT. Translated: CASSVDLNQPQHF. The chain employs TRBV9 and TRBJ1-5; D is undetermined. In germline, CDR1 is SGDLS, CDR2 YYNGEE. The germline V and J ends were trimmed by 0 bases and 4 bases, with 5 bases remaining between them. The CDR3 is 13 amino acids. The full variable domain, completed using reference TRBV9 and TRBJ1-5, is DSGVTQTPKHLITATGQRVTLRCSPRSGDLSVYWYQQSLDQGLQFLIQYYNGEERAKGNILERFSAQQFPDLHSELNLSSLELGDSALYFCASSVDLNQPQHFGDGTRLSIL.

A remark on this clone: The same CDR3 can be traced to other DNA sequences in this sample. The genes are TRBV7-2 and TRBJ2-2; D call uncertain. Germline V lookup: CDR1 SGHTA, CDR2 FQGNSA. The CDR3 runs 14 residues. Trimming cost V 0 bases and J 4 bases, with 6 bases left between them. The CDR3: CASSLAPGTGELFF. Here the CDR3 DNA reads TGTGCCAGCAGCTTAGCCCCGGGCACCGGGGAGCTGTTTTTT.

V gene TRBV5-1 combines with J gene TRBJ2-5, with no clear D. Germline CDR1 SGHRS, CDR2 YFSETQ. The V and J ends lost 5 bases and 1 base respectively, with 15 bases between them. CDR3 length: 15 residues. This chain's CDR3 is CASSQISASQETQYF. The CDR3 nucleotides read TGCGCCAGCAGTCAGATAAGCGCCAGCCAAGAGACCCAGTACTTC. The full variable domain, rest sourced from reference TRBV5-1 and TRBJ2-5, is KAGVTQTPRYLIKTRGQQVTLSCSPISGHRSVSWYQQTPGQGLQFLFEYFSETQRNKGNFPGRFSGRQFSNSRSEMNVSTLELGDSALYLCASSQISASQETQYFGPGTRLLVL.

This rearrangement joins TRBV6-6 to TRBJ1-2; D possibly corresponds to TRBD1 (5 bases). V was trimmed by 4 bases and J by 5 bases, leaving 17 bases between them. Looked up from germline, CDR1 is MNHNY and CDR2 is SVGAGI (reference sequence). The CDR3 sequence is 15 residues long. The CDR3 coding sequence is TGTGCCAGCAGTTTACCGGGACTCTGGGATTATGGCTACACCTTC. This encodes CASSLPGLWDYGYTF.

Written as DNA, the CDR3 is TGTGCCAGCACCCGAGGGGTGACTAGCGGGCCCCACGAGCAGTACTTC. Translated, it gives CASTRGVTSGPHEQYF. The V gene is TRBV6-6, the J gene TRBJ2-7; 10 nucleotides agree with TRBD2. The CDR3 runs to 16 residues. Germline V CDR1 and CDR2: MNHNY, SVGAGI (reference sequence). Trimming at V came to 7 bases and at J to 5 bases, leaving 14 bases not matched to a gene.